This T cell receptor (beta chain) was sequenced in a study of OX40 agonist ivuxolimab in advanced cancers. Study summary: Dose-escalation patients' cancers were hepatocellular carcinoma, melanoma, renal cell or head and neck cancer. Therapy given before enrollment (anti-PD-1, anti-PD-L1 or anti-CTLA-4) was allowed, and 40% to 45% had some.

Study outcomes and limitations: Individuals who were partial responders at 0.1-3.0 mg/kg had clonal expansion that ranked among the lowest. It was not determined which antigens were specifically recognized by the peripheral T cells that had undergone clonal expansion.

This clone was seen a handful of times. Antigen specificity is unknown. The V end lost 8 bases, the J end lost 1 base, and 9 bases lay between the germline ends. The CDR3 sequence is 14 residues long. Per germline, CDR1 SEHNR and CDR2 FQNEAQ (reference sequence). Some clones are missing from TCRdb's copy, which holds only in-frame ones; the method was immunoSEQ multiplex PCR. The sample has 76,000 or so clones; roughly 89% are singletons. The TCR was taken from an adult with an advanced solid tumor such as melanoma, head and neck, liver or kidney cancer. V usage is TRBV7-9 and J usage is TRBJ2-6; D is unclear. The material sequenced was CD4+ or CD8+ T cells sorted from blood, taken in a trial of the OX40 agonist ivuxolimab. The CDR3 nucleotides read TGTGCCAGCCAGATCGGTTCTGGGGCCAACGTCCTGACTTTC. Its translation: CASQIGSGANVLTF.